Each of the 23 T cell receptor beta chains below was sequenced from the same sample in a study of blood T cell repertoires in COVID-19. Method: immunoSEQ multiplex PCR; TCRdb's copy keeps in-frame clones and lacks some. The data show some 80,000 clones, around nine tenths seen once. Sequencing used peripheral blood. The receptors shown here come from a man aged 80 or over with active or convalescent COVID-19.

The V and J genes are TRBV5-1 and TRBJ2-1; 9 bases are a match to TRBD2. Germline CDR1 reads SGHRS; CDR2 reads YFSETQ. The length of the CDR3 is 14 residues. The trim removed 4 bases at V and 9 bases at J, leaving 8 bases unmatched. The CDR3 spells CASSIGGRAGEQFF. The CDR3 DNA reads TGCGCCAGCAGCATCGGCGGGAGGGCCGGTGAGCAGTTCTTC.

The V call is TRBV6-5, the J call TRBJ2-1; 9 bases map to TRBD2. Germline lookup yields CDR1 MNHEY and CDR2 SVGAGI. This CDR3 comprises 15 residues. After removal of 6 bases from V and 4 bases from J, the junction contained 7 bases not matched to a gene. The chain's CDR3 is CASRANSGRYNEQFF. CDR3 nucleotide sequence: TGTGCCAGCAGGGCCAACAGCGGGAGGTACAATGAGCAGTTCTTC.

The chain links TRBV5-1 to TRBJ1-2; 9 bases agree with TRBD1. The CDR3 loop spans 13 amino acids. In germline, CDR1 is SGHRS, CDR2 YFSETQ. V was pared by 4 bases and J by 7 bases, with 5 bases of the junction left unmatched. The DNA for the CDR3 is TGCGCCAGCAGCCCGGACAGGGGATCTGGCTACACCTTC. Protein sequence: CASSPDRGSGYTF. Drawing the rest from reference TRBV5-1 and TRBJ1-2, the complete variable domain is KAGVTQTPRYLIKTRGQQVTLSCSPISGHRSVSWYQQTPGQGLQFLFEYFSETQRNKGNFPGRFSGRQFSNSRSEMNVSTLELGDSALYLCASSPDRGSGYTFGSGTRLTVV.

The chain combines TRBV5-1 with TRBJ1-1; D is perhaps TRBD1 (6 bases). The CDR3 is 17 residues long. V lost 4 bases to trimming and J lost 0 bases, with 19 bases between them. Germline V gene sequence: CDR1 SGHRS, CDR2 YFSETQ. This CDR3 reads CASSPGGGREVNTEAFF. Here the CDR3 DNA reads TGCGCCAGCAGCCCGGGCGGGGGCAGGGAGGTGAACACTGAAGCTTTCTTT.

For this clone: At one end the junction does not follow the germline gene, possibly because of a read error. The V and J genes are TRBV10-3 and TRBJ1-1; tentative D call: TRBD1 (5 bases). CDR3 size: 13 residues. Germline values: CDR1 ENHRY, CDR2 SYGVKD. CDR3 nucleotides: TGTGCCATCAGTGAGTCGCTTGCTGACAGCCCAACCTTT. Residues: CAISESLADSPTF.

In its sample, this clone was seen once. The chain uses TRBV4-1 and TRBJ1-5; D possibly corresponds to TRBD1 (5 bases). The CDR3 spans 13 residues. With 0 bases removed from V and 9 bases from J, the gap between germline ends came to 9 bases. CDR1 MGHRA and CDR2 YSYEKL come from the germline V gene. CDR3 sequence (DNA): TGCGCCAGCAGCCAAGATGGGAGGGGGCCCCAGCATTTT. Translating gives CASSQDGRGPQHF.

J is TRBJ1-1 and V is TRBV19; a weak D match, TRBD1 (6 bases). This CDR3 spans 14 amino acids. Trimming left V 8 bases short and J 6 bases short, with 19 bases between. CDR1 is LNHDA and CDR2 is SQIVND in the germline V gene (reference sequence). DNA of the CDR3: TGTGCCAGTTCTATACGGACAGAATTGGCTGAAGCTTTCTTT. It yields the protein CASSIRTELAEAFF. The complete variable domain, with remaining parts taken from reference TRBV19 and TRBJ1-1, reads DGGITQSPKYLFRKEGQNVTLSCEQNLNHDAMYWYRQDPGQGLRLIYYSQIVNDFQKGDIAEGYSVSREKKESFPLTVTSAQKNPTAFYLCASSIRTELAEAFFGQGTRLTVV.

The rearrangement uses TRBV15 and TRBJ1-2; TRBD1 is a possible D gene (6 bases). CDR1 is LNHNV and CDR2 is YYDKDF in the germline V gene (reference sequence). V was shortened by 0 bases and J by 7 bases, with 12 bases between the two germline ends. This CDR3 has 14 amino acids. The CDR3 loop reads CATSRDLQGIGYTF. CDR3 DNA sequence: TGTGCCACCAGCAGAGATCTCCAGGGGATTGGCTACACCTTC.

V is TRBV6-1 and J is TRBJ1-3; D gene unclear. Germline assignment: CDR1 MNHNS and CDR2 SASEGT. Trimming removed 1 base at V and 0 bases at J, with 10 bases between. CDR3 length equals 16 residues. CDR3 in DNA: TGTGCCAGCAGTGAAGTGGCAGTAGCCTCTGGAAACACCATATATTTT. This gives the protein CASSEVAVASGNTIYF.

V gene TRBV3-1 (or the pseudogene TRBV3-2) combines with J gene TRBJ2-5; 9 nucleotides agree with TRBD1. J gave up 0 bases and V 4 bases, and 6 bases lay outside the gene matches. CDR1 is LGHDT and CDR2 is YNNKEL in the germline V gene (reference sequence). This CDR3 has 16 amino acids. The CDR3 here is CASSLLGQGHQETQYF. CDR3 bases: TGTGCCAGCAGCCTTTTGGGACAGGGTCACCAAGAGACCCAGTACTTC.

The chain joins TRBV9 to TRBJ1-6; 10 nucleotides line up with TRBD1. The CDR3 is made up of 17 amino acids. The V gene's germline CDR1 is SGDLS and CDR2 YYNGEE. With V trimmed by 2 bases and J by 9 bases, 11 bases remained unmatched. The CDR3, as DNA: TGTGCCAGCAGCGTCCAACCGGGACAGGGGTTAAGTTCACCCCTCCACTTT. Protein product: CASSVQPGQGLSSPLHF.

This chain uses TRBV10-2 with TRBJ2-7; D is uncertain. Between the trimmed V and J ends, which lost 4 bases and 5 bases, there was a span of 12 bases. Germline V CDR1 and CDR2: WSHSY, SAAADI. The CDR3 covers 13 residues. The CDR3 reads CASSGAGRDEQYV. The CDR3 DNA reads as TGCGCCAGCAGTGGTGCAGGCCGCGACGAGCAGTACGTC.

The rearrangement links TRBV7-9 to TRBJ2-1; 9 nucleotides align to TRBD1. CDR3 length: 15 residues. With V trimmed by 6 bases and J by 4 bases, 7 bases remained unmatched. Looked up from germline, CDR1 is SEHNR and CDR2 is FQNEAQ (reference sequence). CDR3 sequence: CASRSGTGRYNEQFF. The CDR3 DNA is TGTGCCAGCAGATCCGGGACAGGGAGATACAATGAGCAGTTCTTC.

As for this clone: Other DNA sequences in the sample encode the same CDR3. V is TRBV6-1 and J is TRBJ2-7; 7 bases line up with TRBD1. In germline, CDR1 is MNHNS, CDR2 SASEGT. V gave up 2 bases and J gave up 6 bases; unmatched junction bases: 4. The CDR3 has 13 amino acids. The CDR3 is CASSERQGTEQYV. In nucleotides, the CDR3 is TGTGCCAGCAGTGAAAGACAGGGTACCGAGCAGTACGTC.

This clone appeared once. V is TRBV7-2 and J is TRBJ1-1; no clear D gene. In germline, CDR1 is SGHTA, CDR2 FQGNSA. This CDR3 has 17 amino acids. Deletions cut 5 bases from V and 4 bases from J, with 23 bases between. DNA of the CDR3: TGTGCCAGCAGCCCCCGCTTAGGGAGCGGGCGCGGCACTGAAGCTTTCTTT. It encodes CASSPRLGSGRGTEAFF.

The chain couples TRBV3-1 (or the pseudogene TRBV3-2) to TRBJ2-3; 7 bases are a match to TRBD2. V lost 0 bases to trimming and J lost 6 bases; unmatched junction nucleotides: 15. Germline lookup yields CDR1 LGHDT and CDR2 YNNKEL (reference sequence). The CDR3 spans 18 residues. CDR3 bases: TGTGCCAGCAGCCAAGATTGGGCTAGCGGACCGCCCCCGGATACGCAGTATTTT. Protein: CASSQDWASGPPPDTQYF.

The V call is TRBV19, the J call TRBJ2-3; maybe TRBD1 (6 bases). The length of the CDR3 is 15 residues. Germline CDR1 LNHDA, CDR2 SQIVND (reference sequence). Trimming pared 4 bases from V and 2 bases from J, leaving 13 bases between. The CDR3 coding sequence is TGTGCCAGTAGTAAAACAGGGACCCCCACAGATACGCAGTATTTT. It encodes CASSKTGTPTDTQYF.

CDR3 DNA: TGTGCCTGGAGTTTAACGAAGCGGACTGAAGCTTTCTTT. This sequence encodes CAWSLTKRTEAFF. J is TRBJ1-1 and V is TRBV30; no reliable D call. The CDR3 is 13 amino acids. V lost 2 bases and J 5 bases, leaving 12 bases between the germline ends. Germline V gives CDR1 GTSNPN, CDR2 SVGIG (reference sequence).

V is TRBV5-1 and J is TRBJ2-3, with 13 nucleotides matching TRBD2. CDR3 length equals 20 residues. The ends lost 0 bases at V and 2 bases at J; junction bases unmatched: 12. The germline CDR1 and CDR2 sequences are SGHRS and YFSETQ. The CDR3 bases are TGCGCCAGCAGCTTGGCCCGAGGACTAGCGGGGGCGCAGGACACAGATACGCAGTATTTT. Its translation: CASSLARGLAGAQDTDTQYF.

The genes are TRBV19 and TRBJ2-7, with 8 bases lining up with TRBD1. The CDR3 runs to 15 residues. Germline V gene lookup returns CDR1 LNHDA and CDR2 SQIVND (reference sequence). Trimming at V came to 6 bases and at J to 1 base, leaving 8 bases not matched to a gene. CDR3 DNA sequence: TGTGCCAGTAGCCGAGGGGGACAGGATTCCTACGAGCAGTACGTC. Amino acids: CASSRGGQDSYEQYV.

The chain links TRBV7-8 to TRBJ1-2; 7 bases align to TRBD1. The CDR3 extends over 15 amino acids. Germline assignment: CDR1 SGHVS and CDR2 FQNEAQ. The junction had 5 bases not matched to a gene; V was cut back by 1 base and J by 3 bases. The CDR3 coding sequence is TGTGCCAGCAGCTTAGTAGACAGGGCGCACTATGGCTACACCTTC. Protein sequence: CASSLVDRAHYGYTF.

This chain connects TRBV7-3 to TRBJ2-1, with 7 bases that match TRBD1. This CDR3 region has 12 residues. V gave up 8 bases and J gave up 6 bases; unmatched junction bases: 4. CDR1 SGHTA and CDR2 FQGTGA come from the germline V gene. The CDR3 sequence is CASGRQGNEQFF. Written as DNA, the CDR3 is TGTGCCAGCGGCAGACAGGGCAATGAGCAGTTCTTC.

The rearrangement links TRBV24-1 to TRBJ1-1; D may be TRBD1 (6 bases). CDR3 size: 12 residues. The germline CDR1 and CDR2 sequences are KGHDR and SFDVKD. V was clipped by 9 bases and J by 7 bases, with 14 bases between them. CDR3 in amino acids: CATSGGHGEAFF. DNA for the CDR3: TGTGCCACCTCCGGGGGGCACGGTGAAGCTTTCTTT.